A single sample gave rise to the 10 T cell receptor beta chains below, sequenced in a study of response to subunit inactivated influenza vaccine. TCRdb fed the RT-PCR reads into MiXCR, producing one record per CDR3 protein. The sample holds around 150,000 distinct CDR3 sequences; roughly 11% are singletons and the top ten take roughly 12%. Sequenced here: non-naive T cells sorted from PBMCs, sampled 40 to 50 days after vaccination. These receptor sequences come from a man aged 45-65 years who received an inactivated influenza vaccine.

The table lists this clonotype with many counts. The chain links TRBV28 to TRBJ2-5; 7 bases are shared with TRBD1. The CDR3 totals 13 residues. Germline values: CDR1 MDHEN, CDR2 SYDVKM. V lost 5 bases and J lost 3; bases outside the gene matches: 3. The CDR3 here is CASSPGQKETQYF. As DNA, the CDR3 is TGTGCCAGCAGTCCGGGACAGAAAGAGACCCAGTACTTC.

V usage is TRBV7-6 and J usage is TRBJ2-1; 10 nucleotides agree with TRBD2. The CDR3 has 17 amino acids. Germline values: CDR1 SGHVS, CDR2 FNYEAQ. V gave up 5 bases and J gave up 8 bases; unmatched junction bases: 15. CDR3 sequence (DNA): TGTGCCAGCAGCCTACGTCGAAGCGGGGGGGCCTTTGATGAGCAGTTCTTC. This translates into CASSLRRSGGAFDEQFF.

The V call is TRBV20-1, the J call TRBJ2-5, with 8 bases that match TRBD2. The CDR3 totals 13 residues. The trim removed 4 bases at V and 5 bases at J, leaving 6 bases unmatched. From germline, CDR1 is DFQATT and CDR2 SNEGSKA (reference sequence). This CDR3 reads CSATLAGRETQYF. CDR3 nucleotides: TGCAGTGCTACTCTAGCGGGCCGGGAGACCCAGTACTTC.

This clonotype has a handful of counts. V is TRBV5-8 and J is TRBJ2-7; TRBD2 matches at 7 bases. The junction had 9 bases not matched to a gene; V was cut back by 1 base and J by 2 bases. This CDR3 spans 16 amino acids. Germline V gene lookup returns CDR1 SGHTS and CDR2 YDEGEE. The CDR3 nucleotides are TGTGCCAGCAGCTTGTTTCTAGCGGCGACCACCTACGAGCAGTACTTC. Amino acid sequence: CASSLFLAATTYEQYF.

CDR3 in DNA: TGTGCCAGCAGCCATATTCAGGGAGGTTCACCCCTCCACTTT. Encoded protein: CASSHIQGGSPLHF. The chain joins TRBV3-1 to TRBJ1-6, with D perhaps matching TRBD1 (5 bases). Trimming took 3 bases from V and 9 from J, leaving 12 bases between them. The V gene's germline CDR1 is LGHDT and CDR2 YNNKEL (reference sequence). There are 14 residues in the CDR3.

The rearrangement links TRBV6-1 to TRBJ2-4; no reliable D call. CDR1 MNHNS and CDR2 SASEGT come from the germline V gene. With 3 bases removed from V and 6 bases from J, the gap between germline ends came to 15 bases. The CDR3 is 15 residues long. The CDR3 DNA sequence: TGTGCCAGCAGTGAGTGGCCAGCTCCACCAAACATTCAGTACTTC. Translated, it gives CASSEWPAPPNIQYF.

There are many counts of this clonotype. In nucleotides, the CDR3 is TGCAGTGCCAAGGAATATTTGGGAGCGGATGACACTGAAGCTTTCTTT. This gives the protein CSAKEYLGADDTEAFF. This chain connects TRBV20-1 to TRBJ1-1; D remains unclear. This CDR3 comprises 16 residues. The germline V and J ends were trimmed by 6 bases and 3 bases, with 23 bases remaining between them. In germline, CDR1 is DFQATT, CDR2 SNEGSKA (reference sequence).

Only a few counts were recorded for this clonotype. This rearrangement joins TRBV14 to TRBJ1-2; D ambiguous. Germline CDR1 and CDR2: SGHDN and FVKESK. The CDR3 has 12 amino acids. Trimming removed 5 bases from V and 10 bases from J, with 14 bases in between. CDR3 in amino acids: CASSKNGLAYTF. The CDR3, as DNA: TGTGCCAGCAGCAAAAACGGACTGGCCTACACCTTC.

This clonotype has more than one count but fewer than ten. The chain joins TRBV4-3 to TRBJ2-3; TRBD1 is a possible D gene (5 bases). V lost 1 base to trimming and J lost 5 bases, with 16 bases between them. This CDR3 comprises 16 residues. CDR1 LGHNA and CDR2 YSLEER come from the germline V gene. The chain's CDR3 is CASSQGYRKLVDTQYF. CDR3 coding DNA: TGCGCCAGCAGCCAAGGATACAGGAAATTAGTAGATACGCAGTATTTT.

A few counts support this clonotype. The chain combines TRBV4-3 with TRBJ2-5; D is perhaps TRBD1 or TRBD2 (5 bases each). Trimming took off 2 bases at V and 5 bases at J, with 15 bases between the two ends. This CDR3 comprises 15 residues. CDR1 is LGHNA and CDR2 is YSLEER in the germline V gene. The CDR3 here is CASSQIGGSGETQYF. The CDR3 coding sequence is TGCGCCAGCAGCCAAATAGGCGGGTCAGGGGAGACCCAGTACTTC.